Below, 27 T cell receptor beta chains from the same sample are listed, as sequenced in a study of beta chain features in type 1 diabetes. Reverse transcription of all isolated RNA meant that expressed TCRB transcripts were sequenced. The method was immunoSEQ multiplex PCR; TCRdb's version includes in-frame clones alone and lacks a portion of them. The table shows approximately 170,000 clones, with about 9.1% occurring only once. The sequenced sample consisted of central memory CD4+ T cells from blood. Receptor source: a woman aged 18 to 35 in good health.

This clone turned up a few times. The rearrangement links TRBV5-5 to TRBJ1-2, with unresolved D. CDR3 size: 15 residues. Germline CDR1 and CDR2: SGHKS and YYEKEE (reference sequence). The V and J ends lost 0 bases and 3 bases respectively, with 12 bases between them. CDR3 bases: TGTGCCAGCAGCTTGGCCGGAGGGCTAGACTATGGCTACACCTTC. Residues: CASSLAGGLDYGYTF.

V is TRBV7-3 and J is TRBJ1-1, with 7 bases that match TRBD1. V dropped 5 bases and J dropped 5; count of bases not matched to a gene: 5. Per germline, CDR1 SGHTA and CDR2 FQGTGA. This CDR3 is built from 13 residues. In DNA, the CDR3 is TGTGCCAGCAGCACTTACAGGGGTACTGAAGCTTTCTTT. Protein product: CASSTYRGTEAFF.

The gene calls are TRBV7-2 and TRBJ2-5; perhaps TRBD2 as D (6 bases). Germline values: CDR1 SGHTA, CDR2 FQGNSA. Trimming left V 4 bases short and J 1 base short, with 13 bases between. The CDR3 is 15 amino acids. The CDR3 sequence is CASSSQTRLQETQYF. The CDR3 DNA reads TGTGCCAGCAGCTCACAGACTAGACTCCAAGAGACCCAGTACTTC.

The rearrangement joins TRBV18 to TRBJ1-6; the match to TRBD1 covers 11 bases. V was pared by 2 bases and J by 8 bases, with 5 bases of the junction left unmatched. The CDR3 is 16 residues long. Germline CDR1 is KGHSH and CDR2 is LQKENI. Written as DNA, the CDR3 is TGTGCCAGCTCACCAACGGGACAGGGGGTTTATTCACCCCTCCACTTT. Residues: CASSPTGQGVYSPLHF. The complete variable domain, with remaining parts taken from reference TRBV18 and TRBJ1-6, reads NAGVMQNPRHLVRRRGQEARLRCSPMKGHSHVYWYRQLPEEGLKFMVYLQKENIIDESGMPKERFSAEFPKEGPSILRIQQVVRGDSAAYFCASSPTGQGVYSPLHFGNGTRLTVT.

The chain combines TRBV28 with TRBJ2-3; TRBD1 agrees at 8 bases. With 4 bases clipped from V and 0 bases from J, the junction kept 6 bases outside the gene matches. The CDR3 runs 16 residues. In germline, CDR1 is MDHEN, CDR2 SYDVKM. CDR3 bases: TGTGCCAGCAGTTCTTCCGGGACAGGTAGCACAGATACGCAGTATTTT. This sequence encodes CASSSSGTGSTDTQYF.

This clone appeared a few times. The chain employs TRBV7-9 and TRBJ2-5; weak D call: TRBD1 (6 bases). Germline V gives CDR1 SEHNR, CDR2 FQNEAQ (reference sequence). The V and J ends lost 4 bases and 2 bases respectively, with 11 bases between them. The CDR3 loop spans 14 amino acids. The CDR3 protein is CASSSRTEQETQYF. The CDR3 nucleotides are TGTGCCAGCAGCTCACGGACAGAACAAGAGACCCAGTACTTC.

The J gene is TRBJ1-2, the V gene TRBV5-1, with D hard to call. V gave up 0 bases and J gave up 2 bases, with 5 bases separating them. Germline V lookup: CDR1 SGHRS, CDR2 YFSETQ. CDR3 length: 13 amino acids. CDR3 sequence: CASSLVQNYGYTF. The CDR3 DNA follows: TGCGCCAGCAGCTTGGTACAGAACTATGGCTACACCTTC.

The chain recombines TRBV4-1 with TRBJ2-2; D is unresolved. This CDR3 contains 15 residues. The germline gives CDR1 MGHRA, CDR2 YSYEKL. V lost 2 bases and J lost 0, with 7 bases in between. CDR3 residues: CASSQLLANTGELFF. DNA of the CDR3: TGCGCCAGCAGCCAACTACTCGCGAACACCGGGGAGCTGTTTTTT.

This clone was detected only a few times. V and J are TRBV30 and TRBJ1-2, with a possible D match to TRBD1 (6 bases). The CDR3 consists of 14 residues. Trimming cost V 3 bases and J 3 bases, with 14 bases left between them. Per germline, CDR1 GTSNPN and CDR2 SVGIG (reference sequence). The CDR3 nucleotides are TGTGCCTGGAGGACACAGGGCAGCTACTATGGCTACACCTTC. It specifies CAWRTQGSYYGYTF.

This clone appeared a few times. The rearrangement joins TRBV15 to TRBJ1-6, with D tentatively TRBD1 (5 bases). CDR1 and CDR2 (germline): LNHNV, YYDKDF (reference sequence). The CDR3 is 15 residues long. With 5 bases removed from V and 5 bases from J, the gap between germline ends came to 13 bases. CDR3 sequence (DNA): TGTGCCACCAGCGGAGCTACAGGACATAATTCACCCCTCCACTTT. Translating it yields CATSGATGHNSPLHF.

The table lists this clone with a few counts. The rearrangement joins TRBV2 to TRBJ1-4, with 8 bases that match TRBD1. CDR1 and CDR2 (germline): SNHLY, FYNNEI. This CDR3 has 14 amino acids. J gave up 7 bases and V 6 bases, and 7 bases lay outside the gene matches. The DNA of the CDR3 is TGTGCCAGCAGCGAGGGACAGGCTGGTGAAAAACTGTTTTTT. Amino acid sequence: CASSEGQAGEKLFF.

The rearrangement joins TRBV7-3 to TRBJ2-6, with 11 bases lining up with TRBD1. This CDR3 is built from 17 residues. The germline V gene has CDR1 SGHTA and CDR2 FQGTGA. V dropped 7 bases and J dropped 1; count of bases not matched to a gene: 6. This CDR3 is CASIPGQGASGANVLTF. The CDR3 bases are TGTGCCAGCATCCCAGGACAGGGGGCTTCTGGGGCCAACGTCCTGACTTTC.

This clone was detected a few times. The chain is built from TRBV4-1 and TRBJ2-7; 10 bases align to TRBD1. V was clipped by 1 base and J by 4 bases; unmatched bases: 4. The CDR3 totals 15 residues. CDR1 MGHRA and CDR2 YSYEKL come from the germline V gene. The CDR3 DNA follows: TGCGCCAGCAGCCAAGGGACAGGGGGTAATTACGAGCAGTACTTC. It encodes CASSQGTGGNYEQYF.

This clone was picked up a small number of times. The chain recombines TRBV11-3 with TRBJ2-1, with 8 bases that match TRBD2. CDR3 length equals 16 residues. The germline V gene encodes CDR1 SGHNT and CDR2 YENEEA. The ends lost 5 bases at V and 2 bases at J; junction bases unmatched: 8. CDR3 amino acids: CASSLQSGGAYNEQFF. Written as DNA, the CDR3 is TGTGCCAGCAGCCTTCAAAGCGGGGGCGCCTACAATGAGCAGTTCTTC. Filled out from reference TRBV11-3 and TRBJ2-1, the complete variable domain reads EAGVVQSPRYKIIEKKQPVAFWCNPISGHNTLYWYLQNLGQGPELLIRYENEEAVDDSQLPKDRFSAERLKGVDSTLKIQPAELGDSAVYLCASSLQSGGAYNEQFFGPGTRLTVL.

This clone was detected a few times. This rearrangement joins TRBV5-1 to TRBJ1-2; 7 positions agree with TRBD1. The CDR3 has 14 residues. The V gene's germline CDR1 is SGHRS and CDR2 YFSETQ. Trimming removed 4 bases from V and 0 bases from J; junction bases left unmatched: 3. CDR3 sequence (DNA): TGCGCCAGCAGCCAGGGGGGAACTAACTATGGCTACACCTTC. Translation gives CASSQGGTNYGYTF.

This clone was seen only a few times. The chain combines TRBV5-1 with TRBJ2-3; 15 bases are a match to TRBD2. This CDR3 contains 16 residues. Germline-derived CDR1 and CDR2 are SGHRS and YFSETQ. The trim removed 4 bases at V and 5 bases at J, leaving 5 bases unmatched. The CDR3 coding sequence is TGCGCCAGCAGCCCAGGACTAGCGGGGGGGAGAGATACGCAGTATTTT. It encodes CASSPGLAGGRDTQYF. The full variable domain, completed using reference TRBV5-1 and TRBJ2-3, is KAGVTQTPRYLIKTRGQQVTLSCSPISGHRSVSWYQQTPGQGLQFLFEYFSETQRNKGNFPGRFSGRQFSNSRSEMNVSTLELGDSALYLCASSPGLAGGRDTQYFGPGTRLTVL.

This clone has only a few counts. The CDR3 DNA sequence: TGTGCCAGCAGCGACCCTAGGGGGAATGAGCAGTTCTTC. This translates into CASSDPRGNEQFF. The chain recombines TRBV2 with TRBJ2-1; possibly TRBD1 for D (6 bases). CDR3 length: 13 amino acids. Germline assignment: CDR1 SNHLY and CDR2 FYNNEI. Trimming took off 6 bases at V and 7 bases at J, with 13 bases between the two ends.

A few counts support this clone. J is TRBJ1-5 and V is TRBV7-9; 7 bases agree with TRBD1. The junction had 4 bases not matched to a gene; V was cut back by 3 bases and J by 2 bases. The CDR3 contains 15 residues. From germline, CDR1 is SEHNR and CDR2 FQNEAQ (reference sequence). Here the CDR3 reads CASSLDTGGNQPQHF. The CDR3 DNA follows: TGTGCCAGCAGCTTGGATACAGGGGGCAATCAGCCCCAGCATTTT.

This clone came up once. The chain joins TRBV5-1 to TRBJ2-2, with D possibly TRBD1 on 6 matching bases. With 3 bases removed from V and 3 bases from J, the gap between germline ends came to 9 bases. The CDR3 is 14 residues long. In germline, CDR1 is SGHRS, CDR2 YFSETQ. CDR3 coding DNA: TGCGCCAGCAGCTCAGGGGTTGACACCGGGGAGCTGTTTTTT. Its protein is CASSSGVDTGELFF. Full variable domain (outside the CDR3, taken from reference TRBV5-1 and TRBJ2-2): KAGVTQTPRYLIKTRGQQVTLSCSPISGHRSVSWYQQTPGQGLQFLFEYFSETQRNKGNFPGRFSGRQFSNSRSEMNVSTLELGDSALYLCASSSGVDTGELFFGEGSRLTVL.

Only a few counts were recorded for this clone. The J gene is TRBJ2-7, the V gene TRBV30; 9 bases are a match to TRBD1. The V segment lost 5 bases and the J segment 5 bases; nucleotides outside the gene matches: 7. The CDR3 loop spans 13 amino acids. Germline V CDR1 and CDR2: GTSNPN, SVGIG (reference sequence). The CDR3 sequence: CAWEWTGDNEQYF. The CDR3 DNA is TGTGCCTGGGAATGGACAGGGGACAACGAGCAGTACTTC.

This clone was observed a few times. The J gene is TRBJ2-1, the V gene TRBV18, with a tentative D call TRBD2 (5 bases). The V gene's germline CDR1 is KGHSH and CDR2 LQKENI. Trimming shortened V by 0 bases and J by 7 bases, and 13 bases separated the two germline ends. This CDR3 has 15 residues. The CDR3 sequence is CASSPPTGFSNEQFF. CDR3 bases: TGTGCCAGCTCACCACCGACGGGGTTCTCTAATGAGCAGTTCTTC.

The chain employs TRBV29-1 and TRBJ2-2; TRBD1 aligns across 8 bases. The ends lost 4 bases at V and 10 bases at J; junction bases unmatched: 8. CDR3 size: 13 residues. In germline, CDR1 is SQVTM, CDR2 ANQGSEA. The CDR3 spells CSVVGTGGVELFF. CDR3 nucleotide sequence: TGCAGCGTTGTTGGGACAGGAGGCGTGGAGCTGTTTTTT.

The J gene is TRBJ2-1, the V gene TRBV5-1; unclear D gene. The germline gives CDR1 SGHRS, CDR2 YFSETQ. The CDR3 covers 15 residues. V was cut by 0 bases and J by 4 bases, with 11 bases left in between. CDR3 residues: CASSLEARVYNEQFF. The DNA of the CDR3 is TGCGCCAGCAGCTTGGAGGCTAGAGTATACAATGAGCAGTTCTTC.

The rearrangement joins TRBV14 to TRBJ1-1; 10 positions agree with TRBD1. The germline gives CDR1 SGHDN, CDR2 FVKESK. After removal of 1 base from V and 14 bases from J, the junction contained 10 bases not matched to a gene. The CDR3 extends over 14 amino acids. The CDR3 sequence is CASSQGQGAVIVFF. DNA of the CDR3: TGTGCCAGCAGCCAAGGACAGGGGGCCGTTATAGTCTTCTTT.

This clone occurred a few times. The V call is TRBV27, the J call TRBJ2-1; 12 nucleotides line up with TRBD2. CDR1 and CDR2 (germline): MNHEY, SMNVEV (reference sequence). The CDR3 is 18 amino acids. With 3 bases clipped from V and 8 bases from J, the junction kept 14 bases outside the gene matches. Here the CDR3 reads CASSFGLRTSGVRDEQFF. The DNA of the CDR3 is TGTGCCAGCAGTTTTGGCCTGAGGACTAGCGGGGTTAGGGATGAGCAGTTCTTC.

The genes are TRBV2 and TRBJ2-2; 10 bases map to TRBD1. Unmatched junction bases numbered 9, after V lost 6 bases and J lost 5 bases. The CDR3 sequence is 16 residues long. Germline loops: CDR1 SNHLY, CDR2 FYNNEI. The CDR3 bases are TGTGCCAGCAGCGGGACAGGGGATCGGCGGACCGGGGAGCTGTTTTTT. As protein: CASSGTGDRRTGELFF.

This clone has only a few counts. The V call is TRBV5-1, the J call TRBJ2-5; D gene uncertain. CDR3 length equals 15 residues. V was cut by 1 base and J by 1 base, with 11 bases left in between. Germline loops: CDR1 SGHRS, CDR2 YFSETQ. In DNA, the CDR3 is TGCGCCAGCAGCTTGCAGACTCCGCCCCAAGAGACCCAGTACTTC. Translating it yields CASSLQTPPQETQYF.